This T cell receptor beta chain was captured by sequencing in a study of radiotherapy plus CTLA-4 blockade in lung cancer. TCRdb keeps only in-frame clones here, not all; method: immunoSEQ multiplex PCR. The sample has about 68,000 clones, 79% seen once; the top ten hold roughly a tenth. The CDR3 is 15 amino acids. Trimming cost V 2 bases and J 4 bases, with 12 bases left between them. From germline, CDR1 is SGHNT and CDR2 YENEEA. The sample consisted of peripheral blood, taken from a patient treated with radiotherapy plus ipilimumab. The TCR was taken from a human donor with non-small cell lung cancer who had a complete response to radiotherapy plus ipilimumab. The chain is built from TRBV11-3 and TRBJ2-1, with D perhaps matching TRBD1 or TRBD2 (5 bases each). CDR3 sequence (DNA): TGTGCCAGCAGCTTACCTCCGGGACCGTACAATGAGCAGTTCTTC. Its protein product is CASSLPPGPYNEQFF.